This T cell receptor (beta chain) was identified during a study of regulatory T cells in long-lasting Graves disease. Study-wide findings and caveats: Persistent disease favored TRBV28, TRBJ1-2 and TRBJ2-5.

There are a few counts of this clonotype. Its antigen is not known. V gave up 8 bases and J gave up 5 bases, with 16 bases separating them. This CDR3 is built from 14 residues. Per the germline V gene, CDR1 is SNHLY and CDR2 is FYNNEI. The time point denotes: persistent/refractory GD, antithyroid drugs over 5 years with positive TRAb. Following extraction of RNA from PBMCs, that RNA was used to make the TCR library. Researchers made TCR beta libraries by using iRepertoire HTBI primers and running Arm-PCR on CDR3 regions. TCRdb reanalysed the multiplex PCR reads using MiXCR and keeps one entry per CDR3 protein. The profile shows about 660,000 distinct CDR3 sequences, around 30% of them singletons.

J is TRBJ1-5 and V is TRBV2; tentatively, D is TRBD1 (6 bases). This TCR came from a female donor with Graves disease. The input for sequencing was peripheral blood mononuclear cells (PBMCs), taken when the disease was refractory, from a patient treated with antithyroid drugs. The CDR3 protein is CASQPRGVDQPQHF. Written as DNA, the CDR3 is TGTGCCAGCCAACCGAGGGGGGTAGATCAGCCCCAGCATTTT.